These T cell receptor beta chains were read from a single sample in a study of T cell clones after liver transplantation. Produced via immunoSEQ multiplex PCR; TCRdb's table is partial and in-frame only. In the table there are about 68,000 clones, almost 95% of which are singletons. Specimen: CD4+ T cells from blood, collected roughly 25 months after liver transplant. Receptor source: a human patient who received a liver transplant. Some of the T cells may derive from the graft donor. Both conserved end residues are part of each CDR3. The order of the fields is J gene, V gene, D gene, clone size, CDR3 protein, CDR3 DNA. The D gene is left open where the match is weak. Some rows have no size entry. The others give once, few or many, or a class for an expanded clone.

>TRBJ2-1|TRBV19|-|-
CASGLANYNEQFF
TGTGCCAGTGGGTTGGCTAACTACAATGAGCAGTTCTTC
>TRBJ2-4|TRBV14|-|once
CASSQFETGLAKNIQYF
TGTGCCAGCAGCCAATTTGAAACGGGCCTAGCCAAAAACATTCAGTACTTC
>TRBJ2-5|TRBV30|-|-
CAWSVASQETQYF
TGTGCCTGGAGTGTGGCTAGTCAAGAGACCCAGTACTTC
>TRBJ1-1|TRBV19|-|-
CASSIRPRNTEAFF
TGTGCCAGTAGTATACGGCCCAGGAACACTGAAGCTTTCTTT
>TRBJ2-7|TRBV19|-|-
CASSRDNSYEQYF
TGTGCCAGTTCCCGGGACAACTCCTACGAGCAGTACTTC
>TRBJ2-2|TRBV19|TRBD2|-
CASSLRGANTGELFF
TGTGCCAGTAGCCTCCGGGGGGCGAACACCGGGGAGCTGTTTTTT
>TRBJ2-1|TRBV7-6|TRBD2|-
CASSPGGRGNEQFF
TGTGCCAGCAGCCCGGGTGGGAGGGGCAATGAGCAGTTCTTC
>TRBJ2-2|TRBV9|TRBD2|-
CASSFAFSGLANTGELFF
TGTGCCAGCAGCTTCGCTTTTAGCGGGCTCGCGAACACCGGGGAGCTGTTTTTT
>TRBJ1-2|TRBV28|TRBD1|once
CASSLSLDRPIQGYTF
TGTGCCAGCAGTTTAAGTCTGGACAGGCCTATTCAGGGCTACACCTTC
>TRBJ2-3|TRBV28|TRBD1|-
CASYGTGATDTQYF
TGTGCCAGTTACGGGACAGGGGCTACAGATACGCAGTATTTT
>TRBJ1-1|TRBV5-6|-|-
CASSLWGAQGNTEAFF
TGTGCCAGCAGCTTGTGGGGGGCGCAGGGGAACACTGAAGCTTTCTTT
>TRBJ2-1|TRBV10-1|TRBD1|-
CASRKDRGPYNEQFF
TGCGCCAGCCGAAAAGACAGGGGTCCCTACAATGAGCAGTTCTTC
>TRBJ2-7|TRBV9|TRBD2|-
CASSVGAGGPHEQYF
TGTGCCAGCAGCGTAGGTGCGGGAGGGCCTCACGAGCAGTACTTC
>TRBJ1-3|TRBV19|-|-
CASSPRPGNTIYF
TGTGCCAGTAGTCCCCGACCGGGAAACACCATATATTTT
>TRBJ1-5|TRBV28|-|-
CASSFGGSQPQHF
TGTGCCAGCAGTTTTGGAGGAAGTCAGCCCCAGCATTTT
>TRBJ1-2|TRBV18|-|-
CASSLGGRDGYTF
TGTGCCAGCTCCCTAGGCGGTAGGGATGGCTACACCTTC
>TRBJ2-7|TRBV4-2|-|-
CASSQDRSSDEQYF
TGTGCCAGCAGCCAAGATCGGTCTAGCGACGAGCAGTACTTC
>TRBJ1-1|TRBV2|-|few
CASKRDSNTEAFF
TGTGCCAGCAAACGGGACTCAAACACTGAAGCTTTCTTT
>TRBJ1-5|TRBV7-9|TRBD1|-
CASSIGTVGQPQHF
TGTGCCAGCAGCATTGGGACAGTTGGACAGCCCCAGCATTTT
>TRBJ1-1|TRBV19|TRBD1|-
CASSNGQGSDTEAFF
TGTGCCAGTAGCAACGGACAGGGATCGGACACTGAAGCTTTCTTT
>TRBJ1-5|TRBV28|TRBD1|-
CASSRDRVGYEPQHF
TGTGCCAGCAGTCGGGACAGGGTAGGATACGAGCCCCAGCATTTT
>TRBJ1-2|TRBV19|-|-
CASSIGSNYGYTF
TGTGCCAGTAGTATAGGCAGTAACTATGGCTACACCTTC
>TRBJ1-1|TRBV4-2|-|-
CASSQELNWNTEAFF
TGTGCCAGCAGCCAAGAGTTAAACTGGAACACTGAAGCTTTCTTT
>TRBJ2-7|TRBV2|TRBD2|-
CASPVGREATEQYF
TGTGCCAGCCCAGTGGGGCGGGAGGCCACGGAGCAGTACTTC
>TRBJ2-3|TRBV4-2|-|-
CASSQDKGPDTQYF
TGTGCCAGCAGCCAAGATAAAGGGCCAGATACGCAGTATTTT
>TRBJ2-7|TRBV12-5|TRBD1|-
CASGSGQGYEQYF
TGTGCTAGTGGTTCGGGACAGGGCTACGAGCAGTACTTC
>TRBJ2-7|TRBV4-3|-|-
CASSQDLALEQYF
TGCGCCAGCAGCCAAGATTTGGCACTTGAGCAGTACTTC
>TRBJ1-3|TRBV27|-|-
CASSPISGKRNTIYF
TGTGCCAGCAGCCCTATTTCGGGGAAAAGAAACACCATATATTTT
>TRBJ2-7|TRBV11-2|TRBD2|-
CASSLDHPGLAGGPPREQYF
TGTGCCAGCAGCTTAGACCACCCGGGACTAGCGGGAGGGCCCCCACGCGAGCAGTACTTC
>TRBJ2-7|TRBV28|TRBD2|-
CASTPWGGLAFTNEQYF
TGTGCCAGCACTCCTTGGGGGGGACTAGCATTCACCAACGAGCAGTACTTC
>TRBJ2-7|TRBV19|TRBD2|-
CASREAGGRGEQYF
TGTGCCAGTAGGGAAGCGGGAGGGCGGGGAGAGCAGTACTTC
>TRBJ2-7|TRBV19|TRBD2|-
CASSILAGRDEQYF
TGTGCCAGTAGTATTCTAGCGGGAAGAGACGAGCAGTACTTC
>TRBJ1-2|TRBV2|-|-
CASSETAGKNYGYTF
TGTGCCAGCAGTGAAACGGCGGGGAAGAACTATGGCTACACCTTC
>TRBJ2-2|TRBV5-1|TRBD2|-
CASSLASGRAGTGELFF
TGCGCCAGCAGCTTGGCCAGCGGGAGGGCCGGAACCGGGGAGCTGTTTTTT
>TRBJ2-3|TRBV10-1|-|-
CASSEGGGTSTQYF
TGCGCCAGCAGTGAGGGGGGAGGGACAAGTACGCAGTATTTT
>TRBJ1-3|TRBV9|-|-
CASSPQQDSGNTIYF
TGTGCCAGCAGCCCTCAACAGGACTCTGGAAACACCATATATTTT
>TRBJ2-1|TRBV4-1|TRBD2|-
CASSQPLLAGDFGEQFF
TGCGCCAGCAGCCAACCACTCTTAGCGGGAGATTTTGGTGAGCAGTTCTTC
>TRBJ1-2|TRBV11-3|-|once
CASSWDTNYGYTF
TGTGCCAGCAGCTGGGACACTAACTATGGCTACACCTTC
>TRBJ2-4|TRBV10-3|TRBD2|-
CASSPTGGRPSRNIQYF
TGTGCCAGCAGCCCTACGGGGGGGCGGCCCTCAAGGAACATTCAGTACTTC